These 10 T cell receptor beta chains came from one sample sequenced in a study of T-cell reconstitution after alpha-beta-depleted transplantation in children. The library targeted TCRbeta and was prepared with unique molecular identifiers. TCRdb recomputed calls from the PCR reads with MiXCR, one row per CDR3 protein. The table shows fewer than 400,000 distinct CDR3 sequences, with around 25% occurring only once. Sequenced material: PBMCs, mostly from graft donor cells, taken 180 days after TCRalphabeta/CD19-depleted stem cell transplant. These receptors all stem from a male patient under 18 who had a stem cell transplant for acute lymphoblastic leukemia, so the T cells may come from the graft donor.

This clonotype was counted a few times. The chain joins TRBV5-6 to TRBJ2-1; D is ambiguous. Trimming shortened V by 1 base and J by 9 bases, and 8 bases separated the two germline ends. Germline CDR1 reads SGHDT; CDR2 reads YYEEEE. CDR3 length: 12 residues. The CDR3 nucleotides read TGTGCCAGCAGCTTGACCATCGGTGAGCAGTTCTTC. This encodes CASSLTIGEQFF. Variable domain in full (rest from reference TRBV5-6 and TRBJ2-1): DAGVTQSPTHLIKTRGQQVTLRCSPKSGHDTVSWYQQALGQGPQFIFQYYEEEERQRGNFPDRFSGHQFPNYSSELNVNALLLGDSALYLCASSLTIGEQFFGPGTRLTVL.

This rearrangement joins TRBV4-1 to TRBJ2-7; the D gene is possibly TRBD1 (6 bases). The CDR3 loop spans 15 amino acids. V was cut by 3 bases and J by 0 bases, with 12 bases left in between. Germline V lookup: CDR1 MGHRA, CDR2 YSYEKL. CDR3 bases: TGCGCCAGCAGCCATGGGGGCCCGAGCTCCTACGAGCAGTACTTC. It codes for CASSHGGPSSYEQYF.

The genes are TRBV27 and TRBJ1-2, with D maybe TRBD1 (6 bases). CDR3 length: 14 amino acids. V lost 2 bases to trimming and J lost 4 bases, with 11 bases between them. The germline CDR1 and CDR2 sequences are MNHEY and SMNVEV (reference sequence). CDR3 in amino acids: CASSLGVGGYGYTF. For the CDR3, the DNA is TGTGCCAGCAGTTTAGGGGTAGGGGGCTATGGCTACACCTTC.

The chain employs TRBV2 and TRBJ2-7; 8 nucleotides agree with TRBD2. Trimming cost V 5 bases and J 3 bases; bases outside gene matches: 3. CDR1 SNHLY and CDR2 FYNNEI come from the germline V gene. The CDR3 contains 13 residues. The CDR3 reads CASSRTSLYEQYF. The CDR3 DNA is TGTGCCAGCAGTCGGACTAGCCTCTACGAGCAGTACTTC.

In this sample, this clonotype turned up a few times. J is TRBJ1-2 and V is TRBV12-3 or TRBV12-4, with D perhaps TRBD1 (6 bases). CDR3 size: 13 residues. V gave up 8 bases and J gave up 2 bases, with 12 bases separating them. The CDR3 nucleotides are TGTGCCAGCCAGGGGAGAAGGAACTATGGCTACACCTTC. This sequence encodes CASQGRRNYGYTF.

The CDR3 protein is CSAIGGIGQFF. CDR3 DNA: TGCAGTGCTATAGGAGGTATCGGGCAGTTCTTC. The chain carries TRBV20-1 and TRBJ2-1, with D maybe TRBD2 (5 bases). Germline CDR1 is DFQATT and CDR2 is SNEGSKA (reference sequence). Trimming removed 4 bases at V and 12 bases at J, with 13 bases between. The CDR3 is 11 amino acids.

This chain joins TRBV11-2 and TRBJ2-1; 7 nucleotides line up with TRBD1. Germline V gene data show CDR1 as SGHAT and CDR2 as FQNNGV. With V trimmed by 3 bases and J by 3 bases, 11 bases remained unmatched. The CDR3 consists of 17 residues. CDR3 bases: TGTGCCAGCAGCTTGGTCAAGGGGGCAGAACGCTACAATGAGCAGTTCTTC. Its protein product is CASSLVKGAERYNEQFF. The full variable domain, in which reference TRBV11-2 and TRBJ2-1 provide the parts outside the CDR3, is EAGVAQSPRYKIIEKRQSVAFWCNPISGHATLYWYQQILGQGPKLLIQFQNNGVVDDSQLPKDRFSAERLKGVDSTLKIQPAKLEDSAVYLCASSLVKGAERYNEQFFGPGTRLTVL.

There are a few counts of this clonotype. The genes are TRBV20-1 and TRBJ2-7, with D perhaps matching TRBD2 (6 bases). CDR3 length: 18 residues. The germline gives CDR1 DFQATT, CDR2 SNEGSKA (reference sequence). V shed 5 bases and J shed 4 bases, with 30 bases lying between them. The CDR3 spells CSASRRGGSGAGRYEQYF. For the CDR3, the DNA is TGCAGTGCTTCAAGAAGAGGTGGATCGGGAGCTGGGAGGTACGAGCAGTACTTC.

The V gene is TRBV5-1, the J gene TRBJ1-4; D may be TRBD1 (5 bases). Deletions cut 3 bases from V and 0 bases from J, with 12 bases between. The CDR3 runs to 16 residues. Germline V gene sequence: CDR1 SGHRS, CDR2 YFSETQ. The CDR3 region has the DNA TGCGCCAGCAGCTGGACGTCGGGGGCAACTAATGAAAAACTGTTTTTT. Its protein is CASSWTSGATNEKLFF. Full variable domain (outside the CDR3, taken from reference TRBV5-1 and TRBJ1-4): KAGVTQTPRYLIKTRGQQVTLSCSPISGHRSVSWYQQTPGQGLQFLFEYFSETQRNKGNFPGRFSGRQFSNSRSEMNVSTLELGDSALYLCASSWTSGATNEKLFFGSGTQLSVL.

This clonotype showed up many times. This chain's CDR3 is CASSPGGTTNEKLFF. In nucleotides, the CDR3 is TGCGCCAGCAGCCCCGGAGGGACAACTAATGAAAAACTGTTTTTT. V gene TRBV5-1 combines with J gene TRBJ1-4; D is unresolved. V lost 4 bases to trimming and J lost 0 bases, with 10 bases between them. Per the germline V gene, CDR1 is SGHRS and CDR2 is YFSETQ. This CDR3 has 15 amino acids.